This T cell receptor (beta chain) was sequenced during a study of a mutant IDH1 vaccine in newly diagnosed glioma. Study details: Onset of vaccination occurred 4-6 weeks following radiotherapy alone, or with temozolomide cycles. Antecedent treatment encompassed radiotherapy, temozolomide, or their combination; the majority received both.

This CDR3 contains 11 residues. CDR1 SQVTM and CDR2 ANQGSEA come from the germline V gene. With 4 bases clipped from V and 10 bases from J, the junction kept 6 bases outside the gene matches. Findings and limits, study-wide: Vaccine-induced responses were seen in less than 95% of patients, spanning several MHC alleles.

In regard to this clone: Its antigen remains unidentified.

Assay used: immunoSEQ multiplex PCR; TCRdb lists only in-frame clones, some missing. The profile shows around 60,000 clones, 75% to 85% of them singletons. As for time point: week 35, safety follow-up. The investigators gave 300 ug of mutant IDH1 20-mer peptide in each vaccine dose, together with topical imiquimod. Tumors from donors were new WHO grade 3 or 4 IDH1-mutant astrocytomas with ATRX loss. The chain combines TRBV29-1 with TRBJ1-2; TRBD1 aligns across 7 bases. The specimen comprised PBMCs, sampled from a glioma patient whose treatment included an IDH1 peptide vaccine. This receptor was obtained from a middle-aged man with glioma. CDR3 amino acids: CSVGAGGAYTF. For the CDR3, the DNA is TGCAGCGTTGGGGCAGGGGGAGCCTACACCTTC.